Detailed here is one T cell receptor beta chain. These data come from a study of CD8 T cells in Susac syndrome. The CDR3 runs 16 residues. Trimming removed 5 bases from V and 0 bases from J, with 17 bases in between. Germline values: CDR1 SQVTM, CDR2 ANQGSEA. Random-hexamer reverse transcription was applied to about 0.45 to 1 ug RNA. TCRdb re-analysed the immunoSEQ multiplex PCR reads in MiXCR, keeping a single row per CDR3 protein. The profile covers some 200,000 distinct CDR3 sequences, with 95% appearing a single time and 0.075% to 0.095% taken by the ten largest. V gene TRBV29-1 combines with J gene TRBJ2-4, with D hard to call. The TCR was taken from a human donor with multiple sclerosis. The sequenced material came from CD4+ T cells from PBMCs. The CDR3: CSVMTPRHLAKNIQYF. CDR3 in DNA: TGCAGCGTTATGACCCCCAGGCACTTAGCCAAAAACATTCAGTACTTC.